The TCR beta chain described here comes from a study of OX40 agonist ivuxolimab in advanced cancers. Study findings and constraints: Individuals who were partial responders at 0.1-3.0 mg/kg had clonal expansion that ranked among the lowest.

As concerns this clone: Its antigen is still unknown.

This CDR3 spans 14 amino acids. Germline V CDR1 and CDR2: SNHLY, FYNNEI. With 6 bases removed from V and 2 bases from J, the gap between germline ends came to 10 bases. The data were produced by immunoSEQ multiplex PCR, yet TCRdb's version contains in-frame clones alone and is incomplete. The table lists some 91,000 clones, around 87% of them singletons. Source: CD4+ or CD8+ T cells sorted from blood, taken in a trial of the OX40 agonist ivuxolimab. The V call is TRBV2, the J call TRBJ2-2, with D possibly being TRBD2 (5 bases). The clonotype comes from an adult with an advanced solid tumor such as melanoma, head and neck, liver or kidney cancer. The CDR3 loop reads CASSRGLNTGELFF. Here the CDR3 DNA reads TGTGCCAGCAGCAGAGGACTCAACACCGGGGAGCTGTTTTTT. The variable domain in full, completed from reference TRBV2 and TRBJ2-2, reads EPEVTQTPSHQVTQMGQEVILRCVPISNHLYFYWYRQILGQKVEFLVSFYNNEISEKSEIFDDQFSVERPDGSNFTLKIRSTKLEDSAMYFCASSRGLNTGELFFGEGSRLTVL.